The 5 T cell receptor beta chains presented below share a single source sample, sequenced in a study of shared clonotypes between healthy human individuals. Profiling relied on immunoSEQ multiplex PCR, and the TCRdb table lists in-frame clones only, not all of them. The repertoire holds approximately 2,300,000 clones, with around 93% as singletons. The specimen sequenced was naive CD4+ T cells from PBMCs. Sample subset: CD45RA+ positively selected. These receptors originate from a man in his late teens or twenties in good health. Some clones in this sample may be carry-over from other donors' samples.

The V gene is TRBV19, the J gene TRBJ1-1, with D uncertain. Germline V gene sequence: CDR1 LNHDA, CDR2 SQIVND (reference sequence). This CDR3 is built from 15 residues. V lost 1 base, J lost 1 base, and 10 bases lay in between. CDR3: CASSIGRTWNTEAFF. CDR3 DNA: TGTGCCAGTAGTATAGGACGGACGTGGAACACTGAAGCTTTCTTT.

This rearrangement joins TRBV4-3 to TRBJ1-1; possible D gene TRBD1, 5 bases. Trimming shortened V by 1 base and J by 11 bases, and 17 bases separated the two germline ends. There are 14 residues in the CDR3. Germline CDR1 reads LGHNA; CDR2 reads YSLEER. CDR3 amino acids: CASSQGGLWGRAFF. CDR3 bases: TGCGCCAGCAGCCAAGGAGGTTTGTGGGGGAGGGCTTTCTTT.

The V gene is TRBV28, the J gene TRBJ1-1; no firm D call. The V end lost 5 bases, the J end lost 3 bases, and 13 bases lay between the germline ends. Germline-derived CDR1 and CDR2 are MDHEN and SYDVKM. This CDR3 is built from 14 residues. CDR3 in amino acids: CASSPGSGHTEAFF. CDR3 DNA sequence: TGTGCCAGCAGTCCGGGATCGGGTCACACTGAAGCTTTCTTT.

The CDR3 region is CASSATSDTGHYGYTF. CDR3 sequence (DNA): TGTGCCAGCAGCGCTACCTCGGACACGGGGCACTATGGCTACACCTTC. The chain is built from TRBV9 and TRBJ1-2; perhaps TRBD1 as D (5 bases). V was shortened by 3 bases and J by 3 bases, with 18 bases between the two germline ends. Germline V lookup: CDR1 SGDLS, CDR2 YYNGEE. The CDR3 length is 16 residues.

The rearrangement uses TRBV4-2 and TRBJ2-7; D perhaps matches TRBD2 (6 bases). This CDR3 contains 17 residues. Trimming left V 1 base short and J 3 bases short, with 19 bases between. Germline-derived CDR1 and CDR2 are LGHNA and YNFKEQ. CDR3 sequence reads: CASSQGSLGLANYEQYF. The DNA of the CDR3 is TGTGCCAGCAGCCAAGGGTCATTGGGACTCGCTAACTACGAGCAGTACTTC.